Each of the 18 T cell receptor beta chains below was sequenced from the same sample in a study of response to subunit inactivated influenza vaccine. TCRdb reprocessed the RT-PCR reads with MiXCR, giving one entry per CDR3 protein. The data show more than 550,000 distinct CDR3 sequences, approximately 12% seen once. Sequenced material: PBMCs from blood, taken on the day of vaccination. These receptor sequences come from a man in his fifties who received an inactivated influenza vaccine.

This clonotype was counted a few times. The chain recombines TRBV20-1 with TRBJ2-2, with TRBD1 as a possible D gene (5 bases). The germline CDR1 and CDR2 sequences are DFQATT and SNEGSKA (reference sequence). The CDR3 has 14 amino acids. V lost 6 bases, J lost 6 bases, and 17 bases lay in between. The CDR3 sequence is CSASRQSFAGELFF. The CDR3 nucleotides are TGCAGTGCCAGCAGACAGAGTTTCGCCGGGGAGCTGTTTTTT.

This clonotype was counted between two and nine times. This chain joins TRBV15 and TRBJ2-3, with 7 positions matching TRBD2. The CDR3 length is 16 residues. Germline V gene data show CDR1 as LNHNV and CDR2 as YYDKDF (reference sequence). The V segment lost 1 base and the J segment 7 bases; nucleotides outside the gene matches: 11. CDR3 amino acids: CATSRVALARGNTQYF. CDR3 sequence (DNA): TGTGCCACCAGCAGAGTAGCACTAGCGAGAGGAAATACGCAGTATTTT.

This clonotype was counted many times. The chain couples TRBV5-1 to TRBJ2-5; the D gene is possibly TRBD1 (5 bases). Germline V gene data show CDR1 as SGHRS and CDR2 as YFSETQ. The CDR3 runs 14 residues. V shed 1 base and J shed 5 bases, with 12 bases lying between them. CDR3 bases: TGCGCCAGCAGCTTGCAGGGTCCTAGGGAGACCCAGTACTTC. Translated, it gives CASSLQGPRETQYF.

This sequence joins TRBV20-1 and TRBJ2-3, with 7 bases aligning to TRBD2. This CDR3 is built from 15 residues. Germline V lookup: CDR1 DFQATT, CDR2 SNEGSKA (reference sequence). V shed 5 bases and J 2 bases; nucleotides not matched to a gene: 10. CDR3 DNA: TGCAGTGCTCCATCTTCGCGGGAGACCACAGATACGCAGTATTTT. Its translation: CSAPSSRETTDTQYF.

This clonotype was observed a handful of times. This rearrangement joins TRBV2 to TRBJ2-5, with 15 bases lining up with TRBD2. Germline V lookup: CDR1 SNHLY, CDR2 FYNNEI. V lost 6 bases, J lost 2 bases, and 7 bases stayed unmatched. The CDR3 length is 17 residues. CDR3 nucleotide sequence: TGTGCCAGCAGAGGACTAGCGGGAGGGCCCTCTCAAGAGACCCAGTACTTC. Residues: CASRGLAGGPSQETQYF. Full variable domain (missing parts from reference TRBV2 and TRBJ2-5): EPEVTQTPSHQVTQMGQEVILRCVPISNHLYFYWYRQILGQKVEFLVSFYNNEISEKSEIFDDQFSVERPDGSNFTLKIRSTKLEDSAMYFCASRGLAGGPSQETQYFGPGTRLLVL.

This chain links TRBV11-1 with TRBJ2-5; D perhaps matches TRBD1 (5 bases). The CDR3 runs to 14 residues. The germline V gene has CDR1 SGHAT and CDR2 FQDESV (reference sequence). V was clipped by 5 bases and J by 1 base, with 11 bases between them. The CDR3 nucleotides read TGTGCCAGCAGCCTGTTGGGGCCCCAAGAGACCCAGTACTTC. The encoded protein is CASSLLGPQETQYF.

This chain links TRBV7-9 with TRBJ2-5, with D possibly being TRBD1 (5 bases). V was clipped by 5 bases and J by 3 bases, with 16 bases between them. This CDR3 is 15 amino acids long. Germline V gene sequence: CDR1 SEHNR, CDR2 FQNEAQ (reference sequence). In nucleotides, the CDR3 is TGTGCCAGCAGCCCAGTGGGGCCAGCGAAAGAGACCCAGTACTTC. This codes for CASSPVGPAKETQYF.

This clonotype was picked up a small number of times. This chain connects TRBV28 to TRBJ2-5, with D possibly matching TRBD2 (5 bases). There are 15 residues in the CDR3. Germline CDR1 is MDHEN and CDR2 is SYDVKM. V dropped 5 bases and J dropped 1 base, with 14 bases sitting between them. The CDR3 protein is CASSARRIVQETQYF. The CDR3 nucleotides read TGTGCCAGCAGTGCCCGGAGGATCGTCCAAGAGACCCAGTACTTC. The whole variable domain, filled in from reference TRBV28 and TRBJ2-5, reads DVKVTQSSRYLVKRTGEKVFLECVQDMDHENMFWYRQDPGLGLRLIYFSYDVKMKEKGDIPEGYSVSREKKERFSLILESASTNQTSMYLCASSARRIVQETQYFGPGTRLLVL.

The rearrangement links TRBV10-3 to TRBJ2-5, with 11 bases matching TRBD2. The J segment lost 0 bases and the V segment lost 10 bases, leaving 4 bases of the junction unmatched. From germline, CDR1 is ENHRY and CDR2 SYGVKD. CDR3 length equals 14 residues. Written as DNA, the CDR3 is TGTGCCACCCGGGGACTAGCGGACCAAGAGACCCAGTACTTC. Translating gives CATRGLADQETQYF.

V gene TRBV27 combines with J gene TRBJ2-1, with 7 bases lining up with TRBD2. This CDR3 has 15 residues. Germline loops: CDR1 MNHEY, CDR2 SMNVEV (reference sequence). With 5 bases clipped from V and 6 bases from J, the junction kept 10 bases outside the gene matches. This CDR3 reads CASSGWAGVANEQFF. The CDR3 region has the DNA TGTGCCAGCAGTGGTTGGGCGGGAGTCGCCAATGAGCAGTTCTTC.

The genes are TRBV24-1 and TRBJ2-1; TRBD2 aligns across 12 bases. Trimming cost V 4 bases and J 0 bases; bases outside gene matches: 6. CDR3 length: 18 residues. Germline CDR1 KGHDR, CDR2 SFDVKD. The CDR3 region is CATSDVTSGGLSYNEQFF. CDR3 nucleotide sequence: TGTGCCACCAGTGACGTGACTAGCGGGGGCCTCTCCTACAATGAGCAGTTCTTC.

V is TRBV20-1 and J is TRBJ1-1; D ambiguous. Germline CDR1 reads DFQATT; CDR2 reads SNEGSKA (reference sequence). With 0 bases removed from V and 3 bases from J, the gap between germline ends came to 17 bases. The CDR3 spans 16 residues. CDR3 sequence reads: CSARDRERVLDTEAFF. DNA for the CDR3: TGCAGTGCTAGAGATCGAGAGAGAGTCTTGGACACTGAAGCTTTCTTT.

V is TRBV9 and J is TRBJ2-7, with D tentatively TRBD1 or TRBD2 (5 bases each). The CDR3 has 15 amino acids. The V end lost 4 bases, the J end lost 4 bases, and 18 bases lay between the germline ends. The germline gives CDR1 SGDLS, CDR2 YYNGEE. CDR3 bases: TGTGCCAGCAGCAACCGGGACGCCAGCCAGTACGAGCAGTACTTC. It translates to CASSNRDASQYEQYF.

The rearrangement links TRBV12-3 or TRBV12-4 to TRBJ2-1; D gene unclear. V shed 6 bases and J shed 10 bases, with 13 bases lying between them. This CDR3 region has 12 residues. This CDR3 reads CASSHGFIEQFF. The CDR3 nucleotides are TGTGCCAGCAGCCACGGGTTTATCGAGCAGTTCTTC.

The chain carries TRBV7-2 and TRBJ2-3; D gene ambiguous. This CDR3 comprises 15 residues. The ends were cut back, 1 base at V and 2 bases at J, with 10 bases in the middle. CDR1 is SGHTA, CDR2 FQGNSA, per germline. The CDR3 protein is CASSLGRSPTDTQYF. CDR3 DNA: TGTGCCAGCAGCTTAGGTAGATCCCCCACAGATACGCAGTATTTT.

In this sample, this clonotype turned up many times. V gene TRBV5-1 combines with J gene TRBJ2-3; possibly TRBD1 or TRBD2 for D (5 bases each). This CDR3 contains 14 residues. The V end lost 5 bases, the J end lost 2 bases, and 12 bases lay between the germline ends. Germline V gives CDR1 SGHRS, CDR2 YFSETQ. CDR3 in amino acids: CASSGGADTDTQYF. In DNA form, the CDR3 reads TGCGCCAGCAGTGGGGGAGCGGACACAGATACGCAGTATTTT.

V and J are TRBV7-2 and TRBJ2-5, with D possibly TRBD1 on 6 matching bases. CDR3 length: 16 residues. The germline CDR1 and CDR2 sequences are SGHTA and FQGNSA. With 5 bases removed from V and 10 bases from J, the gap between germline ends came to 26 bases. Here the CDR3 DNA reads TGTGCCAGCAGCCTCCCCGGGCTCCTAGGGGGAAGTGGCCAGTACTTC. Translating it yields CASSLPGLLGGSGQYF.

The chain combines TRBV5-6 with TRBJ2-3; a possible D gene is TRBD2 (6 bases). Germline CDR1 and CDR2: SGHDT and YYEEEE. The length of the CDR3 is 17 residues. V lost 6 bases to trimming and J lost 2 bases, with 22 bases between them. CDR3 DNA sequence: TGTGCCAGCACCCCAATCGGGCGGGGACTCCTCACAGATACGCAGTATTTT. Translated, it gives CASTPIGRGLLTDTQYF.